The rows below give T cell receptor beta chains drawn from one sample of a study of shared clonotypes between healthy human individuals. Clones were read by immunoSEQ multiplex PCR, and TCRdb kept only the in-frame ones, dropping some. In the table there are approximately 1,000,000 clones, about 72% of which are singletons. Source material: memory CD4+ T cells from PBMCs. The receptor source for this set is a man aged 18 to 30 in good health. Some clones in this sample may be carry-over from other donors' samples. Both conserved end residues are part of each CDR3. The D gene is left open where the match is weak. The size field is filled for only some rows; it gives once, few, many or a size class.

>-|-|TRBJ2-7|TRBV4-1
CASSQDRTAGGFFYEQYF
TGCGCCAGCAGCCAAGATCGCACGGCTGGGGGCTTTTTCTACGAGCAGTACTTC
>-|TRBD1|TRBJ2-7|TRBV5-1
CASSVGQGYIEQYF
TGCGCCAGCAGCGTGGGACAGGGGTATATCGAGCAGTACTTC
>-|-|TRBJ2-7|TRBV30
CAWSRNYEQYF
TGTGCCTGGAGTCGGAACTACGAGCAGTACTTC
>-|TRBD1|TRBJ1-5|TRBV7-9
CASSASGQGSQPQHF
TGTGCCAGCAGCGCCTCAGGACAGGGCAGCCAGCCCCAGCATTTT
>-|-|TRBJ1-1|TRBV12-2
CASRVSAINTEAFF
TGTGCAAGTCGCGTATCAGCGATAAACACTGAAGCTTTCTTT
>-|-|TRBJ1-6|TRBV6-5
CASRAPGPNSPLHF
TGTGCCAGCAGGGCCCCCGGTCCTAATTCACCCCTCCACTTT
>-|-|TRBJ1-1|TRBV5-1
CASSFYGGPNTEAFF
TGCGCCAGCAGCTTTTACGGGGGCCCGAACACTGAAGCTTTCTTT
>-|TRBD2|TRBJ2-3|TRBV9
CASSPGTSPHTQYF
TGTGCCAGCAGTCCCGGGACTAGTCCACATACGCAGTATTTT
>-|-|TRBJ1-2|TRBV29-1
CSVVEWGNYGYTF
TGCAGCGTAGTGGAGTGGGGGAACTATGGCTACACCTTC
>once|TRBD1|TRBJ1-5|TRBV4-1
CASSQGTGDQPQHF
TGCGCCAGCAGCCAAGGCACAGGGGATCAGCCCCAGCATTTT
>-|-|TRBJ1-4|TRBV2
CASRGDSKNEKLFF
TGTGCCAGCAGGGGAGACAGCAAGAATGAAAAACTGTTTTTT
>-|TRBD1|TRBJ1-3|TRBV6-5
CASSTPGQGRNTIYF
TGTGCCAGCAGTACCCCGGGACAGGGACGAAACACCATATATTTT
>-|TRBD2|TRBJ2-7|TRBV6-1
CASSVSGGSSYEQYF
TGTGCCAGCAGTGTGAGCGGGGGAAGCTCCTACGAGCAGTACTTC
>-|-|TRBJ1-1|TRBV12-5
CASGETTGSPTFF
TGTGCTAGTGGTGAGACCACAGGGAGCCCAACTTTCTTT
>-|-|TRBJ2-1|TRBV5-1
CASSLNAGSSYNEQFF
TGCGCCAGCAGCTTAAACGCGGGGAGCTCCTACAATGAGCAGTTCTTC
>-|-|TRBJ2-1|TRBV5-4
CASSLEGITTNEQFF
TGTGCCAGCAGCTTGGAAGGTATCACAACCAATGAGCAGTTCTTC
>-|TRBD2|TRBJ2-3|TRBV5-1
CASSRTSGYTDTQYF
TGCGCCAGCAGCCGGACTAGCGGGTACACAGATACGCAGTATTTT
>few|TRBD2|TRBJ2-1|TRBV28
CASTPTSGAGSYNEQFF
TGTGCCAGCACCCCGACTAGCGGGGCCGGCTCCTACAATGAGCAGTTCTTC
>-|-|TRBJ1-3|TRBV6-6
CASTERGSLGNTIYF
TGTGCCAGCACCGAAAGGGGAAGCCTAGGAAACACCATATATTTT
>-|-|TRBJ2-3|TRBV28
CASSFSWAQQDQADTQYF
TGTGCCAGCAGTTTTTCGTGGGCGCAGCAAGATCAAGCAGATACGCAGTATTTT
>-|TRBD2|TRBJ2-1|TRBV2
CASSELAGVLEQFF
TGTGCCAGCAGTGAGCTAGCGGGAGTATTAGAGCAGTTCTTC
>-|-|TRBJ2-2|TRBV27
CASSWEGPPRPTGELFF
TGTGCCAGCAGTTGGGAAGGTCCTCCGCGTCCCACCGGGGAGCTGTTTTTT
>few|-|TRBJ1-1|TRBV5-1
CASSLIQVTEAFF
TGCGCCAGCAGCTTGATTCAAGTCACTGAAGCTTTCTTT
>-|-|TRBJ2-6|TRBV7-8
CASSLVVVSGANVLTF
TGTGCCAGCAGCTTAGTCGTCGTCTCTGGGGCCAACGTCCTGACTTTC
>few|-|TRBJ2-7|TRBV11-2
CASSLAYEQYF
TGTGCCAGCAGCTTAGCCTACGAGCAGTACTTC
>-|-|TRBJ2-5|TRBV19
CASKFAAGETQYF
TGTGCCAGTAAATTTGCGGCGGGCGAGACCCAGTACTTC
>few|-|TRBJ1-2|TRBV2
CASSVYREGGAGYTF
TGTGCCAGCAGTGTCTACCGAGAAGGGGGGGCTGGCTACACCTTC
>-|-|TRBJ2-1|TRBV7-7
CASSRGESSSYNEQFF
TGTGCCAGCAGCCGAGGAGAGTCGAGCTCCTACAATGAGCAGTTCTTC
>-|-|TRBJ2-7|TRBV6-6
CASSYAGHSYEQYF
TGTGCCAGCAGTTACGCAGGGCATTCCTACGAGCAGTACTTC
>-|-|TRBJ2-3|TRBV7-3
CASSSGATADTQYF
TGTGCCAGCAGCTCGGGAGCCACAGCAGATACGCAGTATTTT
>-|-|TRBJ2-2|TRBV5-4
CASSLGRGVDTGELFF
TGTGCCAGCAGCTTGGGCAGGGGGGTGGACACCGGGGAGCTGTTTTTT
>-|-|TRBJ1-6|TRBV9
CASSVGQQNSPLHF
TGTGCCAGCAGCGTCGGACAGCAAAATTCACCCCTCCACTTT
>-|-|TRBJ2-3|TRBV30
CAWSVSVRTDTQYF
TGTGCCTGGAGTGTATCGGTGAGGACAGATACGCAGTATTTT
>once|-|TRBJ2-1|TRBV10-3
CAISSQPGNEQFF
TGTGCCATCAGTAGCCAGCCCGGCAATGAGCAGTTCTTC
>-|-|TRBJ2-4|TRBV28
CASSLSATPRGVQYF
TGTGCCAGCAGTTTATCGGCGACACCCAGGGGCGTTCAGTACTTC
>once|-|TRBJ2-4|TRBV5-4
CASSLGGTGRVIIQYF
TGTGCCAGCAGCTTGGGGGGGACGGGCAGGGTAATCATTCAGTACTTC
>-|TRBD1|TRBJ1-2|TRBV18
CASSPSWTGDGYTF
TGTGCCAGCTCGCCCAGTTGGACAGGGGATGGCTACACCTTC
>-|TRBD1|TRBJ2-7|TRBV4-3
CASSPLGQGAHEQYF
TGCGCCAGCAGCCCCCTAGGACAGGGGGCCCACGAGCAGTACTTC
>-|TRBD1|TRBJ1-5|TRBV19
CASSAWDRGGNQPQHF
TGTGCCAGTAGTGCTTGGGACAGGGGTGGCAATCAGCCCCAGCATTTT
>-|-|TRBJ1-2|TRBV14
CASSPDYYYGYTF
TGTGCCAGCAGCCCGGATTACTACTATGGCTACACCTTC
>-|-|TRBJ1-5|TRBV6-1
CASSEAGQDNQPQHF
TGTGCCAGCAGTGAAGCAGGGCAAGACAATCAGCCCCAGCATTTT
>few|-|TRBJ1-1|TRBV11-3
CASSRGWAAEAFF
TGTGCCAGCAGCCGCGGCTGGGCAGCTGAAGCTTTCTTT
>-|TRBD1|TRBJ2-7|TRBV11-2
CASSAPGTGPYEQYF
TGTGCCAGCAGCGCCCCCGGGACAGGGCCATACGAGCAGTACTTC
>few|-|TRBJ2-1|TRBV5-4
CASSSYNEQFF
TGTGCCAGCAGCTCTTACAATGAGCAGTTCTTC
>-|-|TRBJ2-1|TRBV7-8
CASSLVGGIYYNEQFF
TGTGCCAGCAGCTTAGTTGGCGGGATATACTACAATGAGCAGTTCTTC
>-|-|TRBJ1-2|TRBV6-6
CASTPPNYGYTF
TGTGCCAGCACACCCCCTAACTATGGCTACACCTTC
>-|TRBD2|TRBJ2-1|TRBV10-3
CAISGKASGNNEQFF
TGTGCCATCAGTGGAAAGGCTAGCGGGAACAATGAGCAGTTCTTC
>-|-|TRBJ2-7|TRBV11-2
CASSLAGVTYEQYF
TGTGCCAGCAGCTTAGCCGGGGTGACCTACGAGCAGTACTTC
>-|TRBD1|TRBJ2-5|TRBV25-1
CASSAGTGKAETQYF
TGTGCCAGCAGTGCTGGGACAGGGAAAGCGGAGACCCAGTACTTC
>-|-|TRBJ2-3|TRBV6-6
CASNPGLSTDTQYF
TGTGCCAGCAACCCAGGGCTTAGCACAGATACGCAGTATTTT
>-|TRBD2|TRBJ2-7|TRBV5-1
CASSLWTSGDYEQYF
TGCGCCAGCAGCCTTTGGACTAGCGGGGACTACGAGCAGTACTTC
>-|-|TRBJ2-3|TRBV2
CASSGRGTRLTDTQYF
TGTGCCAGCAGTGGCCGCGGGACAAGGCTCACAGATACGCAGTATTTT
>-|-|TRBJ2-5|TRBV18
CASSPGGQSQETQYF
TGTGCCAGCTCACCAGGAGGGCAGAGCCAAGAGACCCAGTACTTC